This T cell receptor beta chain was sequenced for a study of T cells in Graves' hyperthyroidism and ophthalmopathy. This CDR3 contains 15 residues. Germline V gives CDR1 MNHEY, CDR2 SVGEGT. Trimming took off 4 bases at V and 3 bases at J, with 13 bases between the two ends. In regard to this clonotype: The antigen is not known.

Study outcomes and limitations: The model's output predicted ophthalmopathy at a median of roughly seven months prior to onset. Blood also showed most of the thyroid clonotypes that were expanded above 0.001. Ophthalmopathy and stable hyperthyroidism were separated by a 13 V-J model.

RNA transcripts provided the source from which TCR beta CDR3 regions were amplified. The HTBI primer set served for first-round RT-PCR of the TCR CDR3. MiXCR was run by TCRdb on the multiplex PCR reads, yielding one entry per CDR3 protein. Of roughly 650,000 distinct CDR3 sequences listed, approximately 15% are singletons. Sequencing used blood. The TCR sequence derives from a woman aged 40 to 49 with Graves' ophthalmopathy. The chain couples TRBV6-2 or TRBV6-3 to TRBJ1-5; D is unresolved. This chain's CDR3 is CASSLGRLFNQPQHF. The CDR3 region has the DNA TGTGCCAGCAGTTTGGGTCGGTTGTTCAATCAGCCCCAGCATTTT.